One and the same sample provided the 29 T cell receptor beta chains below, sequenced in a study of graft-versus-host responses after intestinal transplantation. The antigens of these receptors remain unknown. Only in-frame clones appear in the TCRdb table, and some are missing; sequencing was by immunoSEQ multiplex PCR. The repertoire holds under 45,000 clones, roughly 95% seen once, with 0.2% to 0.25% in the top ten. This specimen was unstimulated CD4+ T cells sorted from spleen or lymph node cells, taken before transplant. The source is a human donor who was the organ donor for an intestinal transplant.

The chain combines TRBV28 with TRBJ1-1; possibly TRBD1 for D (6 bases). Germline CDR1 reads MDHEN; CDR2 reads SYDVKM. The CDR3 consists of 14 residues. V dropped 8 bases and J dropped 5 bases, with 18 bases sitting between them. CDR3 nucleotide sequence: TGTGCCAGCGGCCTGGGGGGCGCGTGGACTGAAGCTTTCTTT. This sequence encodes CASGLGGAWTEAFF.

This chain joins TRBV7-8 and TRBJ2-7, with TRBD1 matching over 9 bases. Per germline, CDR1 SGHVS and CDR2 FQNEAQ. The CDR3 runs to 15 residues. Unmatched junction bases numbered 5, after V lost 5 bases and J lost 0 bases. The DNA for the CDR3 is TGTGCCAGCAGCCCCCAGACAGGGGGCTCCTACGAGCAGTACTTC. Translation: CASSPQTGGSYEQYF.

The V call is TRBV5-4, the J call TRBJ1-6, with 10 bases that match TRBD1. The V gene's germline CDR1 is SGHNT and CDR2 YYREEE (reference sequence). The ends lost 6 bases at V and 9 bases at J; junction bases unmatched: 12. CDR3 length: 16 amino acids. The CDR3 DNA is TGTGCCAGCACCACTCGGACAGGGGGTAGTTCTTCACCCCTCCACTTT. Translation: CASTTRTGGSSSPLHF.

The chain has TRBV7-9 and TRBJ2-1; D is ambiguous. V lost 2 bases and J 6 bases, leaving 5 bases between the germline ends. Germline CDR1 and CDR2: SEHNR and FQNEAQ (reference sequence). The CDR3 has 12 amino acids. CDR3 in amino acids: CASSLRPNEQFF. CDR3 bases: TGTGCCAGCAGCTTACGCCCCAATGAGCAGTTCTTC.

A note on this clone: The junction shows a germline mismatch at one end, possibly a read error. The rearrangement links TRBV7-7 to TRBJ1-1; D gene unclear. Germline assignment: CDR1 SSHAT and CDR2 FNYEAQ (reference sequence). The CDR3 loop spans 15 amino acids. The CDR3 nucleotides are TGTGCTAGCAGCCGGCTGGAGGCAGGAGACACTGAAGCTTTCTTT. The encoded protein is CASSRLEAGDTEAFF.

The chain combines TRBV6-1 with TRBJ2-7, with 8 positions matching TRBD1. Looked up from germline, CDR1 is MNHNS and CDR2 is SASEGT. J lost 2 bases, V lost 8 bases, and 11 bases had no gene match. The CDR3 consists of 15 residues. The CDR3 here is CASALDRGSTYEQYF. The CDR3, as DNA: TGTGCCAGCGCCTTAGACAGGGGTAGCACCTACGAGCAGTACTTC.

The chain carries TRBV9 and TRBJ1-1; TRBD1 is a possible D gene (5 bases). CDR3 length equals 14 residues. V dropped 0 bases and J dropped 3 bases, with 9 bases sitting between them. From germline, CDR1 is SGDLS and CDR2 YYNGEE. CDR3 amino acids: CASSVAWGDTEAFF. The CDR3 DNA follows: TGTGCCAGCAGCGTAGCTTGGGGGGACACTGAAGCTTTCTTT.

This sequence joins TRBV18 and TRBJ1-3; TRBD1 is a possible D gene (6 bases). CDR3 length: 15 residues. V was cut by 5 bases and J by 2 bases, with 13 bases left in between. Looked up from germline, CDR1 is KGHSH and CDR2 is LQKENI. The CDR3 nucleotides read TGTGCCAGCTCAACCACAGGGCCCCCTGGAAACACCATATATTTT. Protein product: CASSTTGPPGNTIYF.

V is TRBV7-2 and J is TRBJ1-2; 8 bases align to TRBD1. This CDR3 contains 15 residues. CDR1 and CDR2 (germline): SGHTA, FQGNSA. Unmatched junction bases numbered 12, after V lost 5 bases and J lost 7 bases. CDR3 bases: TGTGCCAGCAGCCCCCAAGACAGGGGAATTGGTGGCTACACCTTC. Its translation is CASSPQDRGIGGYTF.

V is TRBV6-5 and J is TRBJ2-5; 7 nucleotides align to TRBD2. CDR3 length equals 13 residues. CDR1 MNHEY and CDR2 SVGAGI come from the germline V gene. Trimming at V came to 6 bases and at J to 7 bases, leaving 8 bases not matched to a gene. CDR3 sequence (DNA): TGTGCCAGCAGCCCGACCTCGGGGGGGACCCAGTACTTC. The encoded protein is CASSPTSGGTQYF.

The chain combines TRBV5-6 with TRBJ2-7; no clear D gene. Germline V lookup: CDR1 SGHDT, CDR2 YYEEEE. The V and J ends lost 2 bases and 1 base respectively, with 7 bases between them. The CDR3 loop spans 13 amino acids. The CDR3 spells CASSFYVSYEQYF. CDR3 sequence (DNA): TGTGCCAGCAGCTTTTACGTATCCTACGAGCAGTACTTC.

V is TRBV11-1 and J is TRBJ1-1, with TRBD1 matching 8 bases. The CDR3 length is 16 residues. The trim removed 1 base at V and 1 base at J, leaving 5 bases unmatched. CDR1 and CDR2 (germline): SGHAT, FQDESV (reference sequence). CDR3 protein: CASSLDLGTGNTEAFF. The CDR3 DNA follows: TGTGCCAGCAGCTTAGATCTCGGGACAGGGAACACTGAAGCTTTCTTT.

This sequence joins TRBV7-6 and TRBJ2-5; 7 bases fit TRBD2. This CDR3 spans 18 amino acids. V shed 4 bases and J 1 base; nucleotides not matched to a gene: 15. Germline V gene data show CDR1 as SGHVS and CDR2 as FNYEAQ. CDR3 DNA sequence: TGTGCCAGCAGCTCACACCCCGGACTAGGGAGGGCCCAAGAGACCCAGTACTTC. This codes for CASSSHPGLGRAQETQYF.

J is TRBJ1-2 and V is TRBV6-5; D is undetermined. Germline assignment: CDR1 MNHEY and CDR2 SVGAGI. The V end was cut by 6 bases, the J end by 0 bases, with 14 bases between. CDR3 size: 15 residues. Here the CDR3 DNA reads TGTGCCAGCAGGAAGGACCTACCAGCTAACTATGGCTACACCTTC. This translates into CASRKDLPANYGYTF.

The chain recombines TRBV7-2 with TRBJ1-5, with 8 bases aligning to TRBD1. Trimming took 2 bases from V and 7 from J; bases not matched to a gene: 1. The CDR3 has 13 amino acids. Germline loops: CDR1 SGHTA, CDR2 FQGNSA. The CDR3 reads CASSLQGAQPQHF. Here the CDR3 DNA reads TGTGCCAGCAGCTTACAGGGGGCGCAGCCCCAGCATTTT.

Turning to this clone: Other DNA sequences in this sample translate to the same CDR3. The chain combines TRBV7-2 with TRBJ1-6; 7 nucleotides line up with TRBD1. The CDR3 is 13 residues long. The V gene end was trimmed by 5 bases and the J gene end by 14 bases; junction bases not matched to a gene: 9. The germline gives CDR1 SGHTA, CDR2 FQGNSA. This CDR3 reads CASSPGQWGTLHF. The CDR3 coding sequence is TGTGCCAGCAGCCCGGGACAGTGGGGGACCCTCCACTTT.

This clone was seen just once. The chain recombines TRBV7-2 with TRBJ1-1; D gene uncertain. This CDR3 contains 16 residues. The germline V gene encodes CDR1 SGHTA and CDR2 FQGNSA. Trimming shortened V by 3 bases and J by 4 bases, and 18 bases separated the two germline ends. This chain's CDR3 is CASSFLLSQTSTEAFF. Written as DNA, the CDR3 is TGTGCCAGCAGCTTTTTATTATCACAGACGAGCACTGAAGCTTTCTTT.

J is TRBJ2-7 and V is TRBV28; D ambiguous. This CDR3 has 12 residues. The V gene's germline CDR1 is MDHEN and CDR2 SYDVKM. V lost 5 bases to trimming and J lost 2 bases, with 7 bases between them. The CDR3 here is CASSLSAYEQYF. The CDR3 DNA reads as TGTGCCAGCAGTCTCAGCGCCTACGAGCAGTACTTC.

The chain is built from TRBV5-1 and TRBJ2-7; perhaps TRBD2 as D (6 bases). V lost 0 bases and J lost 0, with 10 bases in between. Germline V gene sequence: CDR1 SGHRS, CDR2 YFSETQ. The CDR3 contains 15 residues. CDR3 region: CASSLGRGYSYEQYF. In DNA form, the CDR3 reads TGCGCCAGCAGCTTGGGGCGGGGCTACTCCTACGAGCAGTACTTC. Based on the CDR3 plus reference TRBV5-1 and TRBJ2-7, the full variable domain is KAGVTQTPRYLIKTRGQQVTLSCSPISGHRSVSWYQQTPGQGLQFLFEYFSETQRNKGNFPGRFSGRQFSNSRSEMNVSTLELGDSALYLCASSLGRGYSYEQYFGPGTRLTVT.

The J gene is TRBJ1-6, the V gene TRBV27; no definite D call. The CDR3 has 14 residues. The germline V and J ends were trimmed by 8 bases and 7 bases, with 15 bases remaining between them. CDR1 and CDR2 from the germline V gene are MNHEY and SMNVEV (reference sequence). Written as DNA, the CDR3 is TGTGCCAGCGCATTTTTCAGCGGAAATTCACCCCTCCACTTT. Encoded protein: CASAFFSGNSPLHF.

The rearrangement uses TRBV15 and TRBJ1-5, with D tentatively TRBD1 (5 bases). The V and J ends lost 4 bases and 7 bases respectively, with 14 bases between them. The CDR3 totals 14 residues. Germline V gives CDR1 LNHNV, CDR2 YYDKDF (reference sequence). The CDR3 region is CATSTRQPRQPQHF. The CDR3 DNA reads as TGTGCCACCAGCACTAGACAGCCTAGGCAGCCCCAGCATTTT.

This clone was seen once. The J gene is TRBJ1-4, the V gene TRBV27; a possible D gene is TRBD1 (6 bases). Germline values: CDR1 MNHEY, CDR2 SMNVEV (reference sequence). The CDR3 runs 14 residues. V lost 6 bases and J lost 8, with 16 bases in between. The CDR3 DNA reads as TGTGCCAGCAGGCGAAGGGGGGCCGGGGAAAAACTGTTTTTT. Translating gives CASRRRGAGEKLFF.

CDR3 region: CASSLAGLYSTDTQYF. In DNA, the CDR3 is TGTGCCAGCAGCCTAGCGGGGCTCTATAGCACAGATACGCAGTATTTT. This chain uses TRBV5-4 with TRBJ2-3, with 9 bases that match TRBD2. CDR1 and CDR2 (germline): SGHNT, YYREEE (reference sequence). The V segment lost 4 bases and the J segment 0 bases; nucleotides outside the gene matches: 6. The CDR3 has 16 residues.

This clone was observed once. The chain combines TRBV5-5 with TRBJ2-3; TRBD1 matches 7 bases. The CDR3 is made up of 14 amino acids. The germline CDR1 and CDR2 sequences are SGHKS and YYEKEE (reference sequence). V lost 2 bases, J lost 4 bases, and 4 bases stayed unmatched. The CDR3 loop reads CASSFGTAPDTQYF. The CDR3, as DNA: TGTGCCAGCAGCTTCGGGACAGCCCCAGATACGCAGTATTTT.

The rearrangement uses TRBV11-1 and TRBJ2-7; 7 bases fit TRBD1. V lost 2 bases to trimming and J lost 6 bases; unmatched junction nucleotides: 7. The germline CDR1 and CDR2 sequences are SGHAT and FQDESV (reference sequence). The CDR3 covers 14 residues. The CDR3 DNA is TGTGCCAGCAGCTTAACGAGACAGGGCTTCGAGCAGTACTTC. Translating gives CASSLTRQGFEQYF.

The DNA for the CDR3 is TGTGCCAGTAGGACGGGTGCGAACTATGGCTACACCTTC. Translation gives CASRTGANYGYTF. The rearrangement uses TRBV19 and TRBJ1-2; no definite D call. Trimming removed 6 bases from V and 2 bases from J, with 10 bases in between. The CDR3 totals 13 residues. Germline V gene lookup returns CDR1 LNHDA and CDR2 SQIVND (reference sequence).

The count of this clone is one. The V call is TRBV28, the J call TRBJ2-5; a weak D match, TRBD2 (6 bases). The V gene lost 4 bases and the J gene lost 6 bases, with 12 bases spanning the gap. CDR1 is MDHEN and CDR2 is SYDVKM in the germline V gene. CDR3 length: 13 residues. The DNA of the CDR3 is TGTGCCAGCAGTTCGACGGGCGGGAAGACCCAGTACTTC. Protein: CASSSTGGKTQYF.

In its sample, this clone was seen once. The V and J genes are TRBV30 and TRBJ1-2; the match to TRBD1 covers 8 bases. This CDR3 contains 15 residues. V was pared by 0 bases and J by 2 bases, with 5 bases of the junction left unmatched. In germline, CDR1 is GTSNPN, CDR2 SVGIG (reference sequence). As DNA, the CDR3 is TGTGCCTGGAGTGTACCTCGGACAGGGAACTATGGCTACACCTTC. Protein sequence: CAWSVPRTGNYGYTF.

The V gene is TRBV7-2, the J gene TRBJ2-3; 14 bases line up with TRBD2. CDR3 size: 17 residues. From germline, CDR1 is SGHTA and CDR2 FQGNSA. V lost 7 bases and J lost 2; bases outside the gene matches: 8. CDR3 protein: CASKLGTSGGSTDTQYF. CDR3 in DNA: TGTGCCAGCAAACTAGGGACTAGCGGGGGTTCCACAGATACGCAGTATTTT.